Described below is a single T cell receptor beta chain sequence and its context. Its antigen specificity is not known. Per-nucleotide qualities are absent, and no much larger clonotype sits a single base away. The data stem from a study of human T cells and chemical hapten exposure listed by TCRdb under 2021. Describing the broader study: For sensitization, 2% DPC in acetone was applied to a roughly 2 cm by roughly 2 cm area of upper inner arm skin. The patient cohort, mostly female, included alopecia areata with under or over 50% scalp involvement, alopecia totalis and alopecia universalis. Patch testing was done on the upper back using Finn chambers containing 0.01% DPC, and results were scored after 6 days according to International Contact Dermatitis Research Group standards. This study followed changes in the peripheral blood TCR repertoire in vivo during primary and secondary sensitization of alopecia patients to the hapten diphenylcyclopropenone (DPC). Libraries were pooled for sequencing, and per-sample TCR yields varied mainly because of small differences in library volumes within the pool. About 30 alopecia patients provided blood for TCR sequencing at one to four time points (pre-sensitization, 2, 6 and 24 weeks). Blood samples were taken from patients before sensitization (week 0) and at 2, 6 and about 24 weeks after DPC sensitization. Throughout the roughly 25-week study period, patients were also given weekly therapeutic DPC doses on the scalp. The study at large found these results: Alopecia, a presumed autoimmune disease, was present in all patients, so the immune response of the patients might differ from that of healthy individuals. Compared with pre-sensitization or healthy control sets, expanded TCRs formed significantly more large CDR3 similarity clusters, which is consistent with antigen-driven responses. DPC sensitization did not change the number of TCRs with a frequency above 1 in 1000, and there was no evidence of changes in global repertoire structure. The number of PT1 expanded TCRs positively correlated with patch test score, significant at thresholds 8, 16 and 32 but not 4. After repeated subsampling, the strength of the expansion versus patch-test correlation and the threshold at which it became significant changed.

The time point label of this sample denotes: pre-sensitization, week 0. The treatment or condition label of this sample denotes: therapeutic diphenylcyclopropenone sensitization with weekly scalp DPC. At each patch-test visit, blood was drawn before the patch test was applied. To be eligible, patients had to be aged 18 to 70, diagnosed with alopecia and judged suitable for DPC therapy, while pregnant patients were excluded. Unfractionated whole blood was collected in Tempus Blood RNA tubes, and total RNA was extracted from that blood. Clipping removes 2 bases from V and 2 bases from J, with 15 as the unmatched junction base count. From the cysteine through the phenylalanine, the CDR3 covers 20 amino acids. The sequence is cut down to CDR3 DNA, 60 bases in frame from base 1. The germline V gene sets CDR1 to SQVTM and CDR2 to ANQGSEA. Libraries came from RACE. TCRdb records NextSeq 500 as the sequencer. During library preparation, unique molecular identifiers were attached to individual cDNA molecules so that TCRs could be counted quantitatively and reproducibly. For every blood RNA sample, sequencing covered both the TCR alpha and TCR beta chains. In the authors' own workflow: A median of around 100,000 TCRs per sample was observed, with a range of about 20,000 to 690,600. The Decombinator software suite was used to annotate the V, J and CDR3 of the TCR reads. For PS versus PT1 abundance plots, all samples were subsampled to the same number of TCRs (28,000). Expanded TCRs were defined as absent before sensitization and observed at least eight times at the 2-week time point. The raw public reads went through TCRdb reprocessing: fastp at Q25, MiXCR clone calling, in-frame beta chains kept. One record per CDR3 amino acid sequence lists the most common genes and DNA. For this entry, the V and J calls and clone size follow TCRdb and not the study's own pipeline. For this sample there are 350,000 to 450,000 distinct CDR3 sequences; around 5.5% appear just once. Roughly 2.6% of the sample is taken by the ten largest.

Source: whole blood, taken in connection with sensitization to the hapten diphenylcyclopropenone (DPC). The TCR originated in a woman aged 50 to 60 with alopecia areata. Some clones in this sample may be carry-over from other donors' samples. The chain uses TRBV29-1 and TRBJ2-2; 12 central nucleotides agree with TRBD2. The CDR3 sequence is CSVELGLAGGALTNTGELFF. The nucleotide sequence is TGCAGCGTTGAATTGGGGCTAGCGGGAGGGGCCCTAACAAACACCGGGGAGCTGTTTTTT.